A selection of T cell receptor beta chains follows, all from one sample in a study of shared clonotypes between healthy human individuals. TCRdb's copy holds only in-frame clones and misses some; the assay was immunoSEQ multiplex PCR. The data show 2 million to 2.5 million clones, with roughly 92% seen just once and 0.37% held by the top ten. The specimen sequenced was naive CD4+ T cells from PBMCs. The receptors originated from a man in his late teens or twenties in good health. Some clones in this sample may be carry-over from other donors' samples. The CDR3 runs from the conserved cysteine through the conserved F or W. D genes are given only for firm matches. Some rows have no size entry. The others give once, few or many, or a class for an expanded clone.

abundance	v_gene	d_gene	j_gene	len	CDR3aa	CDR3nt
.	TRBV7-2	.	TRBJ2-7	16	CASSLAGSTGPYEQYF	TGTGCCAGCAGCTTAGCGGGATCGACGGGGCCCTACGAGCAGTACTTC
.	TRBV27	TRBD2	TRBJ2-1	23	CASRVKAGGKPGLAGNSYNEQFF	TGTGCCAGCAGAGTAAAGGCGGGGGGGAAGCCGGGACTAGCGGGGAACTCCTACAATGAGCAGTTCTTC
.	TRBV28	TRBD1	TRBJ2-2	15	CASGFSGQGIGELFF	TGTGCCAGCGGTTTCTCGGGACAGGGCATCGGGGAGCTGTTTTTT
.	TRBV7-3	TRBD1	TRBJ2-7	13	CASSLPQGYEQYF	TGTGCCAGCAGCCTCCCACAGGGGTACGAGCAGTACTTC
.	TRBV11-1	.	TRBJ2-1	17	CASSRGAPGPTYNEQFF	TGTGCCAGCAGTAGGGGGGCCCCGGGACCTACCTACAATGAGCAGTTCTTC
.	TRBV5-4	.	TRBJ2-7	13	CASSHRDSYEQYF	TGTGCCAGCAGCCACCGCGACAGCTACGAGCAGTACTTC
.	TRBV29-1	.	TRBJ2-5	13	CSAGGQAQETQYF	TGCAGCGCTGGGGGGCAGGCACAAGAGACCCAGTACTTC
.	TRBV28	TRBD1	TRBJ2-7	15	CASRMTGTGSYEQYF	TGTGCCAGCAGAATGACAGGGACGGGCTCCTACGAGCAGTACTTC
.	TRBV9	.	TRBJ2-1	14	CASSAFEIYNEQFF	TGTGCCAGCAGCGCCTTCGAAATATACAATGAGCAGTTCTTC
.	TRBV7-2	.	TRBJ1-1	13	CASSSGPNTEAFF	TGTGCCAGCAGCTCCGGACCTAACACTGAAGCTTTCTTT
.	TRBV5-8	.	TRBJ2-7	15	CASSFSGGDSYEQYF	TGTGCCAGCAGCTTTAGCGGCGGGGACTCCTACGAGCAGTACTTC
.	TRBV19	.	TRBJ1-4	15	CASRKYRETNEKLFF	TGTGCCAGTCGCAAGTACAGGGAAACTAATGAAAAACTGTTTTTT
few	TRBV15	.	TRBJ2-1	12	CATSRDVNEQFF	TGTGCCACCAGCAGAGACGTCAATGAGCAGTTCTTC
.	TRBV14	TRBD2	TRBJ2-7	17	CASSQVWDYLAFYEQYF	TGTGCCAGCAGCCAAGTATGGGACTATTTAGCGTTCTACGAGCAGTACTTC
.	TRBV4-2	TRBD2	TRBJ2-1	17	CASSLRLAGVAYNEQFF	TGTGCCAGCAGCCTACGACTAGCGGGAGTCGCCTACAATGAGCAGTTCTTC
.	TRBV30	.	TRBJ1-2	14	CAWSVPRQGQGYTF	TGTGCCTGGAGTGTACCCCGGCAGGGCCAAGGCTACACCTTC
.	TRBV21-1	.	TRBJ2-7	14	CASTLTVSSYEQYF	TGTGCCAGCACCCTGACGGTAAGCTCCTACGAGCAGTACTTC
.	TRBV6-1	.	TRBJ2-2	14	CASSEPRGTGELFF	TGTGCCAGCAGTGAGCCACGGGGCACCGGGGAGCTGTTTTTT
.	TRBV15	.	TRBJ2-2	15	CATSRDLGGTGELFF	TGTGCCACCAGCAGAGATCTGGGCGGCACCGGGGAGCTGTTTTTT
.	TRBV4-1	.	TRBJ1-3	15	CASSQPDIYGNTIYF	TGCGCCAGCAGCCAACCCGACATATATGGAAACACCATATATTTT
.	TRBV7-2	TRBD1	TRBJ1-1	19	CASSFKNRGLEIMNTEAFF	TGTGCCAGCAGCTTTAAAAACAGGGGACTCGAGATTATGAACACTGAAGCTTTCTTT
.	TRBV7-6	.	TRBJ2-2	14	CASSLGVNTGELFF	TGTGCCAGCAGCTTAGGGGTGAACACCGGGGAGCTGTTTTTT
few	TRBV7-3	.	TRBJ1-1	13	CATEQVLNTEAFF	TGTGCCACCGAACAGGTATTGAACACTGAAGCTTTCTTT
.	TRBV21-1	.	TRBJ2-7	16	CASSSRGRLDPYEQYF	TGTGCCAGCAGCTCTAGGGGAAGATTAGACCCCTACGAGCAGTACTTC
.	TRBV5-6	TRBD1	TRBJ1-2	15	CASSGGTGKAAGYTF	TGTGCCAGCAGCGGGGGGACAGGGAAGGCTGCTGGCTACACCTTC
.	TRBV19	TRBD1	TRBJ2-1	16	CASGRHTGGALSEQFF	TGTGCCAGTGGGAGACATACAGGGGGCGCGCTGTCCGAGCAGTTCTTC
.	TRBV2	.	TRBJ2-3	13	CASGPVYTDTQYF	TGTGCCAGCGGGCCAGTGTATACAGATACGCAGTATTTT
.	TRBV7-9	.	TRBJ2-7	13	CASSAGNSYEQYF	TGTGCCAGCAGCGCCGGGAACTCCTACGAGCAGTACTTC
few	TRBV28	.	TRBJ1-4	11	CASRRGGRLFF	TGTGCCAGCAGGCGGGGCGGCCGATTGTTTTTT
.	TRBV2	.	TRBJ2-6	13	CASSTSGANVLTF	TGTGCCAGCAGTACCTCTGGGGCCAACGTCCTGACTTTC
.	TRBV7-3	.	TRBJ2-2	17	CASSFAEGSSNTGELFF	TGTGCCAGCAGCTTTGCCGAGGGGTCCTCGAACACCGGGGAGCTGTTTTTT
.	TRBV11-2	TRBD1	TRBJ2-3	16	CASSLPGGYGLDTQYF	TGTGCCAGCAGCTTACCAGGGGGCTATGGATTAGATACGCAGTATTTT
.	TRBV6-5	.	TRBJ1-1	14	CASSYLRVGTEAFF	TGTGCCAGCAGTTACCTGAGGGTAGGCACTGAAGCTTTCTTT
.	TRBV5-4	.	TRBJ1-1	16	CASSWLGFEMNTEAFF	TGTGCCAGCAGCTGGCTCGGCTTCGAAATGAACACTGAAGCTTTCTTT
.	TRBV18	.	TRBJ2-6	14	CASSPDTAANVLTF	TGTGCCAGCTCCCCTGACACGGCGGCCAACGTCCTGACTTTC
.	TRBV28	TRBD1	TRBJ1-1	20	CASSLMGTRLDRGKNTEAFF	TGTGCCAGCAGTTTAATGGGGACCCGATTGGACAGGGGTAAGAACACTGAAGCTTTCTTT
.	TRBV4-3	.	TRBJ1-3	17	CASSQVGYRADGNTIYF	TGCGCCAGCAGCCAAGTGGGGTACAGGGCCGACGGAAACACCATATATTTT
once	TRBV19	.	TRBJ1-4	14	CASKRGDRWEKLFF	TGTGCCAGTAAGCGGGGCGACCGGTGGGAAAAACTGTTTTTT
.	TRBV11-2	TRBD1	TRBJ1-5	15	CASSATGGSNQPQHF	TGTGCCAGCAGCGCGACAGGGGGAAGCAATCAGCCCCAGCATTTT
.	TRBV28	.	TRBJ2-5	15	CASSMLQGSGETQYF	TGTGCCAGCAGTATGTTACAGGGTAGCGGAGAGACCCAGTACTTC
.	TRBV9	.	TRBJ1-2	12	CASSLEGYGYTF	TGTGCCAGCAGCTTGGAGGGCTATGGCTACACCTTC
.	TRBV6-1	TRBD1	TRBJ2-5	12	CASGRQGETQYF	TGTGCCAGCGGACGACAGGGAGAGACCCAGTACTTC
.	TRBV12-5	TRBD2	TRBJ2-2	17	CASGLVLPSGNTGELFF	TGTGCTAGTGGTTTGGTACTTCCTAGCGGGAACACCGGGGAGCTGTTTTTT
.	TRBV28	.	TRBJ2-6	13	CASVPVGANVLTF	TGTGCCAGTGTGCCGGTCGGGGCCAACGTCCTGACTTTC
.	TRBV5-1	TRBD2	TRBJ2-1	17	CASSYGTSGRATNEQFF	TGCGCCAGCAGCTATGGGACTAGCGGGAGGGCCACGAATGAGCAGTTCTTC
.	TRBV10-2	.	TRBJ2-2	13	CASSVQNTGELFF	TGCGCCAGCAGTGTCCAGAACACCGGGGAGCTGTTTTTT
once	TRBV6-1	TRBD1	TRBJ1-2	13	CASSDTGGYGYTF	TGTGCCAGCAGTGACACAGGGGGCTATGGCTACACCTTC
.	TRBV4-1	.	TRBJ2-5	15	CASSQGVSGGETQYF	TGCGCCAGCAGCCAAGGTGTTTCGGGGGGCGAGACCCAGTACTTC
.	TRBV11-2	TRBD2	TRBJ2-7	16	CASSSSGGGRNYEQYF	TGTGCCAGCAGCTCCTCGGGAGGCGGGAGGAACTACGAGCAGTACTTC